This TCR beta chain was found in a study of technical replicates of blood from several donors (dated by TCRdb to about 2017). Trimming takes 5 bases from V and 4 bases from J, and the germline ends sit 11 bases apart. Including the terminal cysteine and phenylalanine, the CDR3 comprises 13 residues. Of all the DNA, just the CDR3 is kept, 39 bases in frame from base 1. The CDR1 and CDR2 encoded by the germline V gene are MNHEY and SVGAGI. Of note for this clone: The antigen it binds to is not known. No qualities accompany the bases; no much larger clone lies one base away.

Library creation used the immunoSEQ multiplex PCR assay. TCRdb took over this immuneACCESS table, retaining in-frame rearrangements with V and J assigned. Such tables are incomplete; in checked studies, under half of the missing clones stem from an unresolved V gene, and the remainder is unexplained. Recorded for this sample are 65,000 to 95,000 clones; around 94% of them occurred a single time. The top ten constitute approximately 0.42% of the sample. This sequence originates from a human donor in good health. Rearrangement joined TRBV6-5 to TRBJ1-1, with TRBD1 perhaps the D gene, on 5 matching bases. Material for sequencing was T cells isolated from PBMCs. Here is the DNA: TGTGCCAGCAGTCGGGCCAGGGTCACTGAAGCTTTCTTT. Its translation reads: CASSRARVTEAFF.